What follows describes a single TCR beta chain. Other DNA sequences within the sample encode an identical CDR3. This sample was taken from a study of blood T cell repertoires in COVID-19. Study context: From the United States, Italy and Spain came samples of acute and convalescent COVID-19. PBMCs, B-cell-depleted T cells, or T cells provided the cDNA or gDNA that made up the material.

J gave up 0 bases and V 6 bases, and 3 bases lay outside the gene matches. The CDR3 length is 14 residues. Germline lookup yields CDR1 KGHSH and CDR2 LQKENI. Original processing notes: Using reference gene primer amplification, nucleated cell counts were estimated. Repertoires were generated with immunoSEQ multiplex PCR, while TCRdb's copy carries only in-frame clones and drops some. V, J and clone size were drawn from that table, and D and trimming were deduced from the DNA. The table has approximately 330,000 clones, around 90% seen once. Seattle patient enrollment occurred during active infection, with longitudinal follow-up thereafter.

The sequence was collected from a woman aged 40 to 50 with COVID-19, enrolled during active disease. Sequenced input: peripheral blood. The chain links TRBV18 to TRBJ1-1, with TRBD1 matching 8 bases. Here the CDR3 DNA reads TGTGCCAGCTCCCGACAGGGGATGAACACTGAAGCTTTCTTT. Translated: CASSRQGMNTEAFF.